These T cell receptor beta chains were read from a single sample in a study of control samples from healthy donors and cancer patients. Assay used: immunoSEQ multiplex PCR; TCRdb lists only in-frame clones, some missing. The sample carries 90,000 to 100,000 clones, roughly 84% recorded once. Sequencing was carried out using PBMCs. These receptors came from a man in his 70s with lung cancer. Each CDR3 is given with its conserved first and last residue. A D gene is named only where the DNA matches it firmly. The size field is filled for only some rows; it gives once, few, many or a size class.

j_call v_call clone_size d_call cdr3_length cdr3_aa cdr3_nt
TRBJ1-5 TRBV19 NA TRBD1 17 CASLPQGVVNSNQPQHF TGTGCCAGCCTCCCTCAGGGGGTCGTGAATAGCAATCAGCCCCAGCATTTT
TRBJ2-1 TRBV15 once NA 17 CATSRTDRDTSYNEQFF TGTGCCACCAGCAGAACTGATCGGGACACCTCCTACAATGAGCAGTTCTTC
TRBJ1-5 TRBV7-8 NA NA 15 CASSRGGNSNQPQHF TGTGCCAGCAGTCGAGGAGGGAATAGCAATCAGCCCCAGCATTTT
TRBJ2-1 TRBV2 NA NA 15 CASSVTEVGNNEQFF TGTGCCAGCAGTGTAACGGAGGTCGGCAACAATGAGCAGTTCTTC
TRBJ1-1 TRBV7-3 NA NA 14 CASRETASGLGAFF TGTGCCAGCAGGGAGACAGCGTCGGGTTTGGGAGCTTTCTTT
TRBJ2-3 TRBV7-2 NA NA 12 CASSYRADTQYF TGTGCCAGCAGCTATCGTGCAGATACGCAGTATTTT
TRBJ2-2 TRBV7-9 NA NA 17 CASSLALTRTDHRELFF TGTGCCAGCAGCTTAGCGCTAACCCGGACAGACCACCGGGAGCTGTTTTTT
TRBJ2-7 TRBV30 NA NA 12 CAWSLTSYEQYF TGTGCCTGGAGTCTAACCTCCTACGAGCAGTACTTC
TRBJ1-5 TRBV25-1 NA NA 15 CASSAGAVGNQPQHF TGTGCCAGCAGTGCGGGGGCCGTAGGCAATCAGCCCCAGCATTTT
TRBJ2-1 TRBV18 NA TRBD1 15 CASSILGQAPNEQFF TGTGCCAGCTCAATTCTCGGACAGGCCCCCAATGAGCAGTTCTTC
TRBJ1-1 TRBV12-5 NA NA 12 CASGLVSTEAFF TGTGCTAGTGGTTTGGTAAGCACTGAAGCTTTCTTT
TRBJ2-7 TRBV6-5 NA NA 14 CASTPGRQRYEQYF TGTGCCAGCACCCCGGGGAGACAGCGCTACGAGCAGTACTTC
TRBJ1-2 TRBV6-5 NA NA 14 CASSKDRANYGYTF TGTGCCAGCAGCAAAGACAGAGCGAACTATGGCTACACCTTC
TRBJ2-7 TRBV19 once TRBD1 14 CASSPTGPAYEQYF TGTGCCAGTAGCCCGACAGGGCCTGCCTACGAGCAGTACTTC
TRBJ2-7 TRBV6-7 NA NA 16 CASSPETAEGGYEQYF TGTGCCAGCAGTCCAGAGACGGCCGAAGGGGGGTACGAGCAGTACTTC
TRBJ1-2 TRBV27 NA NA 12 CASSFWGQGYTF TGTGCCAGCAGTTTCTGGGGGCAGGGCTACACCTTC
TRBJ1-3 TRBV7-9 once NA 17 CASSLPRDSSRGNTIYF TGTGCCAGCAGCTTACCCCGGGACTCTTCCCGGGGAAACACCATATATTTT
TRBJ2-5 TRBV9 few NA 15 CASSALVGNQETQYF TGTGCCAGCAGCGCCCTCGTGGGCAACCAAGAGACCCAGTACTTC
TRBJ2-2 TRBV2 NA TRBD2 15 CASSRGRVATGELFF TGTGCCAGCAGTCGGGGGAGGGTAGCCACCGGGGAGCTGTTTTTT
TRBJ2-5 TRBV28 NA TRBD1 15 CASSFAGQGSEEQYF TGTGCCAGCAGTTTCGCGGGACAGGGTTCTGAGGAGCAGTACTTC
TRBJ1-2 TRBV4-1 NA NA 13 CASSLARDYGYTF TGCGCCAGCAGCTTGGCGAGGGACTATGGCTACACCTTC
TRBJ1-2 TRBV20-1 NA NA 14 CSASVREGKDGYTF TGCAGTGCTAGTGTACGCGAGGGGAAGGACGGCTACACCTTC
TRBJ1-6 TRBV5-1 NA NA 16 CASSLEGLESNSPLHF TGCGCCAGCAGCTTGGAGGGCCTGGAGAGTAATTCACCCCTCCACTTT
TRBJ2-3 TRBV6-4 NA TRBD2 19 CASRPPDSGGYTSTDTQYF TGTGCCAGCAGACCCCCCGATAGCGGGGGGTATACTAGCACAGATACGCAGTATTTT
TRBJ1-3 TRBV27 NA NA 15 CASSFRQPSGNTIYF TGTGCCAGCAGTTTTAGGCAGCCCTCTGGAAACACCATATATTTT
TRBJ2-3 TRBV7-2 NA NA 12 CASSLLATTQYF TGTGCCAGCAGCTTACTAGCAACTACGCAGTATTTT
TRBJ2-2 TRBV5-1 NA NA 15 CASSTEGRAAGELFF TGCGCCAGCAGCACCGAGGGCAGGGCGGCCGGGGAGCTGTTTTTT
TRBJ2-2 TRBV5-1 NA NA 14 CASSFAGNTGELFF TGCGCCAGCAGCTTTGCAGGGAACACCGGGGAGCTGTTTTTT
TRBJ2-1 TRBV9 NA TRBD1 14 CASSVVQGAAEQFF TGTGCCAGCAGCGTAGTACAGGGGGCAGCTGAGCAGTTCTTC
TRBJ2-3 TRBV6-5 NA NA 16 CASSYRAERSTDTQYF TGTGCCAGCAGTTACAGGGCAGAAAGGAGCACAGATACGCAGTATTTT
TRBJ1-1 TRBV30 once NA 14 CAWKDPKGNTEAFF TGTGCCTGGAAGGACCCTAAAGGAAACACTGAAGCTTTCTTT
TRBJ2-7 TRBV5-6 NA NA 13 CASSSTLQSRLYF TGTGCCAGCAGCTCAACCCTACAGTCTCGTTTATACTTC
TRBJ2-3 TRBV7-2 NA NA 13 CARVLPITDTQYF TGTGCCAGGGTTCTACCCATCACAGATACGCAGTATTTT
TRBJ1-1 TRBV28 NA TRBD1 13 CASSRSDRAEAFF TGTGCCAGCAGTCGTAGTGACAGGGCTGAAGCTTTCTTT
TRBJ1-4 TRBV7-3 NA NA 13 CASSLAPREKLFF TGTGCCAGCAGCTTAGCGCCCCGGGAAAAACTGTTTTTT
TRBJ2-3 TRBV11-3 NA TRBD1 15 CASSKGTGDTDTQYF TGTGCCAGCAGCAAAGGGACAGGGGACACAGATACGCAGTATTTT
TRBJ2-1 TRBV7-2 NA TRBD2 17 CASSLRPGGGAYNEQFF TGTGCCAGCAGCTTAAGGCCCGGCGGGGGGGCCTACAATGAGCAGTTCTTC
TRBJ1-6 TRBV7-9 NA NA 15 CASSRHFQGNSPLHF TGTGCCAGCAGCCGCCACTTTCAGGGGAATTCACCCCTCCACTTT
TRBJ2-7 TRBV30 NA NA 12 CACHRSAGEQYF TGTGCCTGTCACCGGTCCGCGGGGGAGCAGTACTTC
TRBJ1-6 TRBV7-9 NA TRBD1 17 CASSSERSQGVNSPLHF TGTGCCAGCAGCTCAGAAAGGAGCCAGGGGGTGAATTCACCCCTCCACTTT
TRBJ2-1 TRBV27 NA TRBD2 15 CASSELAVTYNEQFF TGTGCCAGCAGTGAGCTAGCGGTGACCTACAATGAGCAGTTCTTC
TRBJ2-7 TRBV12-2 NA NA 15 CARRTGGTGTYEQYF TGTGCAAGGCGAACGGGGGGGACAGGGACCTACGAGCAGTACTTC
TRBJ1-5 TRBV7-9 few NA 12 CASSLGPKPQHF TGTGCCAGCAGCTTAGGCCCGAAGCCCCAGCATTTT
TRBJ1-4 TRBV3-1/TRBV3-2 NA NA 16 CASSPYGSPVGEKLFF TGTGCCAGCAGTCCATACGGGTCCCCAGTAGGTGAAAAACTGTTTTTT
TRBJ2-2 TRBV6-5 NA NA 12 CAIPKLAGELFF TGTGCCATCCCGAAACTAGCCGGGGAGCTGTTTTTT
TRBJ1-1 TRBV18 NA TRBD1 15 CASSRSRDRNTEAFF TGTGCCAGCTCACGTAGCCGGGACAGGAACACTGAAGCTTTCTTT
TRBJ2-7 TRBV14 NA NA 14 CASSRQAGNYEQYF TGTGCCAGCAGCCGTCAGGCAGGGAACTACGAGCAGTACTTC
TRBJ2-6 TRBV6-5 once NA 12 CASRSGANVLTF TGTGCCAGCAGGTCCGGGGCCAACGTCCTGACTTTC
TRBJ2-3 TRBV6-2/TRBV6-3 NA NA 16 CASSLPSGPSTDTQYF TGTGCCAGCAGTCTACCGTCAGGGCCTAGCACAGATACGCAGTATTTT
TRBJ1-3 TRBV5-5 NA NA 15 CASSLGLLSGNTIYF TGTGCCAGCAGCTTGGGGCTCCTCTCTGGAAACACCATATATTTT
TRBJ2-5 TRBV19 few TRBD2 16 CASSIRGGVSQETQYF TGTGCCAGTAGTATCCGGGGAGGGGTGAGTCAAGAGACCCAGTACTTC